The present entry profiles one TCR beta chain with its context. The sample belongs to a study of technical replicates of blood from four donors. Data came from immunoSEQ multiplex PCR; TCRdb stores just in-frame clones and leaves some out. The data contain about 82,000 clones, around 90% of them singletons. Sequencing was done on a sample of T cells isolated from PBMCs. The sequence came from a human donor in good health.

CDR3 amino acids: CASSPPEDELRARELFF. As DNA, the CDR3 is TGTGCCAGCTCACCACCGGAGGACGAGCTCCGGGCGAGGGAGCTGTTTTTT. J is TRBJ2-2 and V is TRBV18; tentatively, D is TRBD2 (5 bases). Germline V lookup: CDR1 KGHSH, CDR2 LQKENI. V lost 0 bases and J 9 bases, leaving 20 bases between the germline ends. The CDR3 is made up of 17 amino acids.